This T cell receptor (beta chain) is from a study of T cell repertoires in cytomegalovirus infection. Study context: CMV infection and matching HLA type were both indicated by public TCR beta signatures. Study-level points and caveats: HLA-C-restricted CMV-specific TCR beta clonotypes prevailed in the ex vivo response. Cumulative public TCR beta family frequency identified carriers of CMV plus the relevant HLA.

Ten or more counts support this clonotype. Its antigen is undetermined. TCRdb reprocessed the reads with MiXCR, giving one entry per CDR3 protein. The repertoire has around 210,000 distinct CDR3 sequences, 5% to 8.5% of them found once; the top ten carry 6.5%. The germline V gene encodes CDR1 SEHNR and CDR2 FQNEAQ (reference sequence). CDR3 length equals 15 residues. The ends lost 5 bases at V and 6 bases at J; junction bases unmatched: 12. The sample taken for sequencing was PBMCs. This rearrangement joins TRBV7-9 to TRBJ1-1; 7 positions agree with TRBD1. This clonotype was obtained from a human donor in good health (CMV status not recorded). Some clones in this sample may be carry-over from other donors' samples. CDR3 protein: CASSPVQGNGAEAFF. The CDR3 nucleotides are TGTGCCAGCAGCCCCGTACAGGGGAATGGCGCTGAAGCTTTCTTT.